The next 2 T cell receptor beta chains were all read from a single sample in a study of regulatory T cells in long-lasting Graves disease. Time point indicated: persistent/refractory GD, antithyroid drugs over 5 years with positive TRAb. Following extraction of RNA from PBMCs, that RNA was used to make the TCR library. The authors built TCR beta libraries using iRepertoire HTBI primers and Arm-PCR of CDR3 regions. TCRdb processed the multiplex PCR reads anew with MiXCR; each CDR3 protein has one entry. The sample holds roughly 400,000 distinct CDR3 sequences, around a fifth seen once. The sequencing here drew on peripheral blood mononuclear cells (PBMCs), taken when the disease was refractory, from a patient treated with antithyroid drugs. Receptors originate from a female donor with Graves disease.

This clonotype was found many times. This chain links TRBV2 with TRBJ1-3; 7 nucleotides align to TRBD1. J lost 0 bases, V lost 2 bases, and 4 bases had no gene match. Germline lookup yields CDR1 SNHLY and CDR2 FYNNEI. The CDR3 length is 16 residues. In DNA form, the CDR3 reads TGTGCCAGCAGTGAATTGGGACAGAGCTCTGGAAACACCATATATTTT. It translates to CASSELGQSSGNTIYF.

This CDR3 is CASSALAGDPDTQYF. In DNA form, the CDR3 reads TGCGCCAGCAGTGCGCTAGCGGGAGACCCAGATACGCAGTATTTT. The V and J genes are TRBV10-1 and TRBJ2-3; TRBD2 aligns across 10 bases. Germline V CDR1 and CDR2: WNHNN, SYGVQD (reference sequence). The V gene end was trimmed by 4 bases and the J gene end by 4 bases; junction bases not matched to a gene: 5. The CDR3 sequence is 15 residues long.